A selection of T cell receptor beta chains follows, all from one sample in a study of T-cell reconstitution after alpha-beta-depleted transplantation in children. A single record per CDR3 protein comes from TCRdb applying MiXCR to the PCR reads. The sample has about 980,000 distinct CDR3 sequences, roughly 29% seen once. The material sequenced was PBMCs, mostly from graft donor cells, taken 360 days after TCRalphabeta/CD19-depleted stem cell transplant. The receptors were sampled from a boy less than two years old who had a stem cell transplant for SCID, so the T cells may come from the graft donor. CDR3s include the opening cysteine and the closing phenylalanine or tryptophan. Fields, in order: D gene, J gene, clone size, V gene, CDR3 protein, CDR3 DNA. A D gene is named only where the DNA matches it firmly. Expanded clones are given a class, and other clones once, few, many or no size at all.

-,TRBJ2-3,-,TRBV5-1,CASSSAGQDTQYF,TGCGCCAGCAGCTCGGCGGGACAAGATACGCAGTATTTT
-,TRBJ2-4,-,TRBV20-1,CSARDRRPAKNIQYF,TGCAGTGCTAGAGATAGGCGCCCAGCCAAAAACATTCAGTACTTC
-,TRBJ2-5,-,TRBV2,CASSDISSVSPETQYF,TGTGCCAGCAGTGATATTTCTAGCGTATCTCCGGAGACCCAGTACTTC
-,TRBJ1-2,few,TRBV5-1,CASRSSYGYTF,TGCGCCAGCAGATCCAGCTATGGCTACACCTTC
TRBD2,TRBJ2-5,few,TRBV4-3,CASSQDRTSGAATQYF,TGCGCCAGCAGCCAAGATCGGACTAGCGGGGCGGCGACCCAGTACTTC
TRBD1,TRBJ2-1,many,TRBV12-3/TRBV12-4,CASSLTGAYNEQFF,TGTGCCAGCAGTTTAACAGGGGCCTACAATGAGCAGTTCTTC
TRBD2,TRBJ2-1,few,TRBV6-5,CASSYKGLAAYEQFF,TGTGCCAGCAGTTACAAGGGACTAGCGGCGTACGAGCAGTTCTTC
TRBD1,TRBJ1-4,few,TRBV5-1,CASSWGQGPAEKLFF,TGCGCCAGCAGCTGGGGACAGGGACCAGCGGAAAAACTGTTTTTT
-,TRBJ2-5,few,TRBV28,CASSADLPRETQYF,TGTGCCAGCAGTGCCGACTTACCCCGGGAGACCCAGTACTTC
TRBD1,TRBJ2-6,-,TRBV5-6,CASSLGTGAANVLTF,TGTGCCAGCAGCTTGGGGACAGGGGCGGCCAACGTCCTGACTTTC
-,TRBJ1-2,-,TRBV20-1,CSAKDGGYGYTF,TGCAGTGCTAAGGACGGGGGCTATGGCTACACCTTC
TRBD1,TRBJ1-1,-,TRBV6-2/TRBV6-3,CASSYTRTGMNTEAFF,TGTGCCAGCAGTTACACCCGGACAGGTATGAACACTGAAGCTTTCTTT
TRBD2,TRBJ2-1,few,TRBV29-1,CSVPSGGHYNEQFF,TGCAGCGTTCCTAGCGGGGGGCATTACAATGAGCAGTTCTTC
-,TRBJ2-3,few,TRBV7-2,CASGGRTGNTDTQYF,TGTGCCAGCGGGGGCCGGACCGGGAACACAGATACGCAGTATTTT
TRBD1,TRBJ2-6,-,TRBV20-1,CSAIGTERSGANVLTF,TGCAGTGCCATCGGGACAGAACGCTCTGGGGCCAACGTCCTGACTTTC
TRBD2,TRBJ2-7,few,TRBV4-1,CASSSFGGAEEQYF,TGCGCCAGCAGCTCGTTCGGGGGGGCGGAGGAGCAGTACTTC
-,TRBJ2-7,once,TRBV7-2,CASSATGIYANLDEQYF,TGTGCCAGCAGCGCAACAGGGATCTATGCTAACCTTGACGAGCAGTACTTC
TRBD1,TRBJ2-4,-,TRBV7-8,CASSLGGQGVAIQYF,TGTGCCAGCAGCTTAGGGGGACAGGGGGTGGCCATTCAGTACTTC
TRBD2,TRBJ2-1,-,TRBV27,CASSPHSGTTYNEQFF,TGTGCCAGCAGCCCCCATTCCGGGACTACCTACAATGAGCAGTTCTTC
-,TRBJ1-6,-,TRBV7-2,CASSLERGGSPLHF,TGTGCCAGCAGCTTAGAACGCGGAGGATCACCCCTCCACTTT
-,TRBJ1-2,-,TRBV20-1,CSARDLRGFYGYTF,TGCAGTGCTAGAGATTTACGGGGCTTCTATGGCTACACCTTC
-,TRBJ1-1,few,TRBV6-5,CASSYGPGDMNTEAFF,TGTGCCAGCAGTTACGGGCCAGGAGATATGAACACTGAAGCTTTCTTT
-,TRBJ1-1,-,TRBV5-6,CASSLRGGWTEAFF,TGTGCCAGCAGCTTGCGTGGGGGATGGACTGAAGCTTTCTTT
-,TRBJ2-5,once,TRBV9,CASSVAGGGSQETQYF,TGTGCCAGCAGCGTAGCAGGGGGGGGGTCTCAAGAGACCCAGTACTTC
TRBD1,TRBJ1-5,-,TRBV20-1,CSASTGGWNQPQHF,TGCAGTGCGTCGACAGGGGGCTGGAATCAGCCCCAGCATTTT
-,TRBJ1-1,few,TRBV27,CASSLGGWAEAFF,TGTGCCAGCAGTTTAGGGGGGTGGGCTGAAGCTTTCTTT
-,TRBJ1-5,few,TRBV24-1,CATSDSQGNQPQHF,TGTGCCACCAGTGATTCACAAGGAAATCAGCCCCAGCATTTT